The 10 T cell receptor beta chains presented below share a single source sample, sequenced in a study of T cells after yellow fever vaccination. TCRdb recomputed calls from the 5' RACE reads with MiXCR, one row per CDR3 protein. The sample contains approximately 610,000 distinct CDR3 sequences, around 17% of which appear only once. Sample: PBMCs, taken 5 days after the first yellow fever vaccination. The receptors stem from a man aged 18 to 29 who received the YFV17D yellow fever vaccine.

This clonotype was detected only a few times. V gene TRBV4-2 combines with J gene TRBJ2-1, with 11 bases aligning to TRBD2. The V gene's germline CDR1 is LGHNA and CDR2 YNFKEQ. CDR3 size: 16 residues. V was clipped by 1 base and J by 6 bases; unmatched bases: 5. CDR3 protein: CASSQGTSGRGNEQFF. The CDR3 DNA is TGTGCCAGCAGCCAAGGGACTAGCGGGCGGGGCAATGAGCAGTTCTTC.

This chain joins TRBV6-2 or TRBV6-3 and TRBJ2-1; 7 nucleotides agree with TRBD2. V lost 2 bases, J lost 9 bases, and 4 bases stayed unmatched. This CDR3 contains 13 residues. Germline V lookup: CDR1 MNHEY, CDR2 SVGEGT. CDR3 sequence reads: CASSYTERGEQFF. In nucleotides, the CDR3 is TGTGCCAGCAGTTACACAGAGCGGGGTGAGCAGTTCTTC.

This chain links TRBV9 with TRBJ1-3; D is ambiguous. This CDR3 has 17 residues. V was trimmed by 3 bases and J by 0 bases, leaving 16 bases between them. From germline, CDR1 is SGDLS and CDR2 YYNGEE. The CDR3 protein is CASSGTLDGSSGNTIYF. CDR3 sequence (DNA): TGTGCCAGCAGCGGTACCCTGGACGGTAGCTCTGGAAACACCATATATTTT.

The rearrangement joins TRBV7-2 to TRBJ2-7, with D possibly TRBD2 on 6 matching bases. The V end lost 7 bases, the J end lost 6 bases, and 19 bases lay between the germline ends. This CDR3 spans 14 amino acids. Germline V gene sequence: CDR1 SGHTA, CDR2 FQGNSA. The CDR3 DNA reads as TGTGCCAGCACCAGAGTCGGGACTGGAAGCGAGCAGTACTTC. It is translated as CASTRVGTGSEQYF.

This clonotype was observed a handful of times. The chain employs TRBV2 and TRBJ2-3; 11 nucleotides line up with TRBD2. The germline V gene encodes CDR1 SNHLY and CDR2 FYNNEI. Trimming cost V 11 bases and J 0 bases; bases outside gene matches: 13. The CDR3 sequence is 17 residues long. CDR3 DNA: TGTGCCCTTAACGGGGCTAGCGGGGGGCTAAGCACAGATACGCAGTATTTT. As protein: CALNGASGGLSTDTQYF.

This clonotype has ten or more counts. This chain links TRBV7-8 with TRBJ2-2; either TRBD1 or TRBD2 may fit D (5 bases each). Per germline, CDR1 SGHVS and CDR2 FQNEAQ. V was cut by 6 bases and J by 0 bases, with 17 bases left in between. There are 17 residues in the CDR3. The CDR3 DNA follows: TGTGCCAGCAGGTCCGTGATATGGGGGACGAACACCGGGGAGCTGTTTTTT. Translation gives CASRSVIWGTNTGELFF.

V gene TRBV4-3 combines with J gene TRBJ1-2, with D maybe TRBD1 (5 bases). V dropped 0 bases and J dropped 1 base, with 12 bases sitting between them. CDR3 size: 16 residues. In germline, CDR1 is LGHNA, CDR2 YSLEER. The CDR3 DNA is TGCGCCAGCAGCCAAGATGGGGGGGGTGGTAACTATGGCTACACCTTC. Residues: CASSQDGGGGNYGYTF.

This chain joins TRBV7-8 and TRBJ1-1; unclear D gene. Germline CDR1 and CDR2: SGHVS and FQNEAQ. This CDR3 contains 13 residues. Trimming stripped 4 bases from V and 5 bases from J, with 11 bases between. Written as DNA, the CDR3 is TGTGCCAGCAGCTCCCAAGGCGAAACTGAAGCTTTCTTT. It specifies CASSSQGETEAFF.

The chain uses TRBV5-6 and TRBJ1-2; no clear D. Germline CDR1 SGHDT, CDR2 YYEEEE. V lost 1 base and J lost 5, with 9 bases in between. The CDR3 covers 13 residues. The CDR3 loop reads CASSLWTDYGYTF. CDR3 nucleotide sequence: TGTGCCAGCAGCTTGTGGACGGATTATGGCTACACCTTC.

The sample holds a few counts of this clonotype. This chain links TRBV5-1 with TRBJ1-6; D not certain. The CDR3 sequence is 14 residues long. Trimming took 4 bases from V and 7 from J, leaving 12 bases between them. The germline V gene has CDR1 SGHRS and CDR2 YFSETQ. Here the CDR3 DNA reads TGCGCCAGCAGCGTATCGGACCGGAATTCACCCCTCCACTTT. It codes for CASSVSDRNSPLHF.